The 30 T cell receptor beta chains below were found in one sample sequenced in a study of blood T cell repertoires in COVID-19. Clones were sequenced by immunoSEQ multiplex PCR, and TCRdb holds only the in-frame ones, with some missing. The repertoire holds under 200,000 clones, with more than 75% as singletons. Material for sequencing was peripheral blood. The receptors derive from a woman older than 75 with acute or convalescent COVID-19.

The J gene is TRBJ2-5, the V gene TRBV27; no reliable D call. The CDR3 has 13 residues. Germline V lookup: CDR1 MNHEY, CDR2 SMNVEV (reference sequence). V shed 6 bases and J shed 5 bases, with 13 bases lying between them. The chain's CDR3 is CASSSVASETQYF. The CDR3 DNA follows: TGTGCCAGCAGCAGTGTAGCTTCGGAGACCCAGTACTTC.

The V gene is TRBV3-1 (or the pseudogene TRBV3-2), the J gene TRBJ1-2, with D uncertain. V was trimmed by 1 base and J by 4 bases, leaving 13 bases between them. CDR1 is LGHDT and CDR2 is YNNKEL in the germline V gene (reference sequence). The CDR3 covers 15 residues. The CDR3 sequence is CASSQVGRRVYGYTF. The CDR3 DNA reads as TGTGCCAGCAGCCAAGTGGGCAGGAGGGTCTATGGCTACACCTTC.

The rearrangement uses TRBV5-1 and TRBJ2-2; D ambiguous. CDR1 and CDR2 (germline): SGHRS, YFSETQ. The CDR3 contains 13 residues. Trimming shortened V by 0 bases and J by 7 bases, and 7 bases separated the two germline ends. CDR3 nucleotide sequence: TGCGCCAGCAGCTTGGAATATCGCGGGGAGCTGTTTTTT. The encoded protein is CASSLEYRGELFF.

The CDR3 protein is CAISEGTGGVGGYTF. In DNA form, the CDR3 reads TGTGCCATCAGTGAGGGGACAGGGGGGGTTGGCGGCTACACCTTC. V and J are TRBV10-3 and TRBJ1-2; TRBD1 matches at 11 bases. Germline V gene sequence: CDR1 ENHRY, CDR2 SYGVKD. CDR3 length equals 15 residues. V was pared by 2 bases and J by 8 bases, with 7 bases of the junction left unmatched.

J is TRBJ2-1 and V is TRBV11-2; 7 bases are a match to TRBD1. The V gene end was trimmed by 4 bases and the J gene end by 7 bases; junction bases not matched to a gene: 7. Germline V gene data show CDR1 as SGHAT and CDR2 as FQNNGV. CDR3 length equals 14 residues. The CDR3 bases are TGTGCCAGCAGCTGGTGGGACAGCAGAAATGAGCAGTTCTTC. It translates to CASSWWDSRNEQFF. Full variable domain (missing parts from reference TRBV11-2 and TRBJ2-1): EAGVAQSPRYKIIEKRQSVAFWCNPISGHATLYWYQQILGQGPKLLIQFQNNGVVDDSQLPKDRFSAERLKGVDSTLKIQPAKLEDSAVYLCASSWWDSRNEQFFGPGTRLTVL.

The CDR3, as DNA: TGTGCCAGCAGTTTAGGGGGCGCGGGCACTGAAGCTTTCTTT. This sequence encodes CASSLGGAGTEAFF. V and J are TRBV27 and TRBJ1-1; D may be TRBD1 (6 bases). V lost 2 bases and J lost 4, with 11 bases in between. Germline assignment: CDR1 MNHEY and CDR2 SMNVEV (reference sequence). This CDR3 has 14 amino acids.

There are a few counts of this clone. Other DNA sequences in the sample encode the same CDR3. V and J are TRBV9 and TRBJ1-6; D is possibly TRBD1 (6 bases). Germline V lookup: CDR1 SGDLS, CDR2 YYNGEE. With 2 bases removed from V and 0 bases from J, the gap between germline ends came to 9 bases. The CDR3 has 16 amino acids. The CDR3 DNA reads as TGTGCCAGCAGCGTCGGACAGAGCTCCTATAATTCACCCCTCCACTTT. Residues: CASSVGQSSYNSPLHF.

The chain couples TRBV23-1 to TRBJ2-7, with 11 bases that match TRBD2. Being an ORF, TRBV23-1 has a function that is uncertain. There are 16 residues in the CDR3. The junction had 8 bases not matched to a gene; V was cut back by 0 bases and J by 7 bases. The DNA of the CDR3 is TGCGCCAGCAGTCAATCCATACTAGCGGGAGCTAATGAGCAGTACTTC. Residues: CASSQSILAGANEQYF.

The V and J genes are TRBV6-1 and TRBJ2-1; 10 bases are shared with TRBD1. After removal of 2 bases from V and 7 bases from J, the junction contained 5 bases not matched to a gene. CDR3 length: 15 amino acids. Germline V CDR1 and CDR2: MNHNS, SASEGT. The CDR3 here is CASSEWTGGRNEQFF. In DNA, the CDR3 is TGTGCCAGCAGTGAATGGACAGGGGGTAGAAATGAGCAGTTCTTC.

The chain recombines TRBV6-5 with TRBJ1-1; D is perhaps TRBD1 (5 bases). Trimming pared 6 bases from V and 0 bases from J, leaving 11 bases between. The CDR3 runs 14 residues. Germline V gene data show CDR1 as MNHEY and CDR2 as SVGAGI. The CDR3 nucleotides are TGTGCCAGCAGATCCGGGGGGGTGAACACTGAAGCTTTCTTT. As protein: CASRSGGVNTEAFF.

The chain joins TRBV5-1 to TRBJ2-1, with 10 positions matching TRBD2. The CDR3 extends over 15 amino acids. V was clipped by 4 bases and J by 6 bases; unmatched bases: 7. The germline gives CDR1 SGHRS, CDR2 YFSETQ. The CDR3 DNA follows: TGCGCCAGCAGCCCGGTGACTAGCGGGCTCAATGAGCAGTTCTTC. This translates into CASSPVTSGLNEQFF.

The chain is built from TRBV7-2 and TRBJ2-1; 12 nucleotides agree with TRBD2. J was trimmed by 3 bases and V by 4 bases; bases with no gene match: 13. Per the germline V gene, CDR1 is SGHTA and CDR2 is FQGNSA. The CDR3 is 19 amino acids. The CDR3 is CASSSRGSGTSGLYNEQFF. The CDR3, as DNA: TGTGCCAGCAGCTCACGCGGTTCAGGGACTAGCGGGCTCTACAATGAGCAGTTCTTC.

The chain is built from TRBV18 and TRBJ1-1, with D perhaps matching TRBD1 (5 bases). This CDR3 has 14 amino acids. Trimming stripped 3 bases from V and 0 bases from J, with 8 bases between. Germline CDR1 reads KGHSH; CDR2 reads LQKENI. The CDR3, as DNA: TGTGCCAGCTCACCTCAGGGAATGAACACTGAAGCTTTCTTT. It specifies CASSPQGMNTEAFF.

The chain has TRBV12-3 or TRBV12-4 and TRBJ2-7, with D possibly matching TRBD2 (5 bases). The ends were cut back, 6 bases at V and 5 bases at J, with 14 bases in the middle. The CDR3 is made up of 13 amino acids. DNA for the CDR3: TGTGCCAGCAGCCCTTCTCGAGGGAACGAGCAGTACTTC. It specifies CASSPSRGNEQYF.

This chain links TRBV27 with TRBJ2-2, with a weak D call TRBD1 (5 bases). The CDR3 covers 16 residues. Germline CDR1 is MNHEY and CDR2 is SMNVEV (reference sequence). Trimming removed 5 bases at V and 3 bases at J, with 16 bases between. The DNA for the CDR3 is TGTGCCAGCAGTAATAACAGGTTTTCTGACACCGGGGAGCTGTTTTTT. It yields the protein CASSNNRFSDTGELFF.

J is TRBJ1-2 and V is TRBV24-1; D gene uncertain. This CDR3 is built from 13 residues. CDR1 and CDR2 from the germline V gene are KGHDR and SFDVKD. With 9 bases removed from V and 9 bases from J, the gap between germline ends came to 19 bases. In DNA form, the CDR3 reads TGTGCCACCTCGACCAGGATTTCTCGATGCTACACCTTC. It is translated as CATSTRISRCYTF.

The rearrangement uses TRBV2 and TRBJ2-1, with a possible D match to TRBD2 (6 bases). V gave up 5 bases and J gave up 3 bases, with 17 bases separating them. In germline, CDR1 is SNHLY, CDR2 FYNNEI. CDR3 length: 16 residues. The chain's CDR3 is CASSLWRGIGYNEQFF. In nucleotides, the CDR3 is TGTGCCAGCAGTTTGTGGCGCGGGATAGGCTACAATGAGCAGTTCTTC.

The rearrangement links TRBV11-2 to TRBJ1-3; 8 positions agree with TRBD1. After removal of 5 bases from V and 0 bases from J, the junction contained 9 bases not matched to a gene. Germline assignment: CDR1 SGHAT and CDR2 FQNNGV. The CDR3 has 17 amino acids. The CDR3 protein is CASSPRQGAFSGNTIYF. The CDR3 DNA follows: TGTGCCAGCAGCCCCCGGCAGGGGGCATTCTCTGGAAACACCATATATTTT.

This clone was recorded only once. The CDR3 region has the DNA TGTGCCAGCAGCCGCGCGGCTGACAGGGGATTCGAAGCTTTCTTT. This sequence encodes CASSRAADRGFEAFF. The chain recombines TRBV7-6 with TRBJ1-1; TRBD1 aligns across 8 bases. CDR3 length equals 15 residues. Germline CDR1 reads SGHVS; CDR2 reads FNYEAQ. V trimming: 5 bases; J trimming: 8 bases; junction bases outside the gene matches: 13.

There are a few counts of this clone. The chain links TRBV7-9 to TRBJ1-3; no definite D call. The CDR3 runs 15 residues. CDR1 and CDR2 from the germline V gene are SEHNR and FQNEAQ (reference sequence). V shed 1 base and J shed 2 bases, with 9 bases lying between them. The CDR3 sequence: CASSLGASTGNTIYF. The DNA of the CDR3 is TGTGCCAGCAGCTTAGGCGCTTCCACTGGAAACACCATATATTTT.

The V call is TRBV15, the J call TRBJ1-6; 8 nucleotides match TRBD1. V lost 0 bases, J lost 2 bases, and 3 bases stayed unmatched. This CDR3 contains 17 residues. CDR1 and CDR2 (germline): LNHNV, YYDKDF (reference sequence). CDR3 sequence (DNA): TGTGCCACCAGCAGAGATCAGGGGGCTGCCTATAATTCACCCCTCCACTTT. It translates to CATSRDQGAAYNSPLHF.

This clone has only a few counts. This chain links TRBV2 with TRBJ2-6; no firm D call. CDR3 length: 14 amino acids. Germline CDR1 is SNHLY and CDR2 is FYNNEI. The V end lost 5 bases, the J end lost 5 bases, and 10 bases lay between the germline ends. CDR3 nucleotide sequence: TGTGCCAGCAGTACGGGTTACAGGGCCAACGTCCTGACTTTC. Translation: CASSTGYRANVLTF.

The rearrangement links TRBV9 to TRBJ2-1; 10 bases map to TRBD2. This CDR3 is 16 amino acids long. The ends lost 3 bases at V and 1 base at J; junction bases unmatched: 4. Germline V gene data show CDR1 as SGDLS and CDR2 as YYNGEE. CDR3 in DNA: TGTGCCAGCAGCGCCCGACTAGCGGGTTCCTACAATGAGCAGTTCTTC. Translation: CASSARLAGSYNEQFF. Variable domain in full (rest from reference TRBV9 and TRBJ2-1): DSGVTQTPKHLITATGQRVTLRCSPRSGDLSVYWYQQSLDQGLQFLIQYYNGEERAKGNILERFSAQQFPDLHSELNLSSLELGDSALYFCASSARLAGSYNEQFFGPGTRLTVL.

This clone turned up a few times. The J gene is TRBJ1-5, the V gene TRBV19, with D uncertain. Germline assignment: CDR1 LNHDA and CDR2 SQIVND (reference sequence). CDR3 length: 14 residues. V was cut by 5 bases and J by 5 bases, with 13 bases left in between. CDR3 sequence (DNA): TGTGCCAGTAGTCTGGCTTCATTGGATCAGCCCCAGCATTTT. It is translated as CASSLASLDQPQHF.

To note about this clone: Other DNA sequences in the sample encode the same CDR3. The V call is TRBV7-2, the J call TRBJ2-3; possibly TRBD1 for D (5 bases). The CDR3 totals 14 residues. From germline, CDR1 is SGHTA and CDR2 FQGNSA. The ends were cut back, 5 bases at V and 0 bases at J, with 9 bases in the middle. As DNA, the CDR3 is TGTGCCAGCAGCCTTGACAGAAGCACAGATACGCAGTATTTT. It encodes CASSLDRSTDTQYF.

The count of this clone is one. The chain links TRBV5-1 to TRBJ2-7; 13 bases map to TRBD2. CDR3 length: 16 amino acids. With V trimmed by 6 bases and J by 5 bases, 11 bases remained unmatched. Germline CDR1 and CDR2: SGHRS and YFSETQ. The CDR3 sequence is CASTQEGTSGTHEQYF. The CDR3 DNA follows: TGCGCCAGCACCCAGGAAGGGACTAGCGGGACCCACGAGCAGTACTTC.

This chain connects TRBV11-2 to TRBJ2-1, with 13 bases identical to TRBD2. This CDR3 region has 15 residues. With V trimmed by 5 bases and J by 8 bases, 6 bases remained unmatched. CDR1 is SGHAT, CDR2 FQNNGV, per germline. The CDR3 nucleotides are TGTGCCAGCAGCCTACTAGCGGGGGGGATTGATGAGCAGTTCTTC. Amino acids: CASSLLAGGIDEQFF.

The chain combines TRBV6-1 with TRBJ2-7, with TRBD1 as a possible D gene (6 bases). Trimming left V 0 bases short and J 7 bases short, with 16 bases between. The germline V gene encodes CDR1 MNHNS and CDR2 SASEGT. The CDR3 is made up of 15 amino acids. CDR3 in DNA: TGTGCCAGCAGTGAAGCGGGGACACCGGTGTATGAGCAGTACTTC. Translating it yields CASSEAGTPVYEQYF.

V is TRBV4-3 and J is TRBJ1-4; TRBD1 is a possible D gene (6 bases). The CDR3 extends over 14 amino acids. Between the trimmed V and J ends, which lost 4 bases and 8 bases, there was a span of 14 bases. Germline CDR1 LGHNA, CDR2 YSLEER. This chain's CDR3 is CASSRTNTGEKLFF. CDR3 sequence (DNA): TGCGCCAGCAGCCGAACCAATACAGGGGAAAAACTGTTTTTT.

This clone has only one observation. The chain combines TRBV2 with TRBJ1-5, with D perhaps matching TRBD1 (5 bases). The CDR3 extends over 13 amino acids. The germline V gene encodes CDR1 SNHLY and CDR2 FYNNEI. Between the trimmed V and J ends, which lost 7 bases and 1 base, there was a span of 8 bases. CDR3 loop: CASTGESNQPQHF. The CDR3 nucleotides are TGTGCCAGCACGGGGGAGAGCAATCAGCCCCAGCATTTT.